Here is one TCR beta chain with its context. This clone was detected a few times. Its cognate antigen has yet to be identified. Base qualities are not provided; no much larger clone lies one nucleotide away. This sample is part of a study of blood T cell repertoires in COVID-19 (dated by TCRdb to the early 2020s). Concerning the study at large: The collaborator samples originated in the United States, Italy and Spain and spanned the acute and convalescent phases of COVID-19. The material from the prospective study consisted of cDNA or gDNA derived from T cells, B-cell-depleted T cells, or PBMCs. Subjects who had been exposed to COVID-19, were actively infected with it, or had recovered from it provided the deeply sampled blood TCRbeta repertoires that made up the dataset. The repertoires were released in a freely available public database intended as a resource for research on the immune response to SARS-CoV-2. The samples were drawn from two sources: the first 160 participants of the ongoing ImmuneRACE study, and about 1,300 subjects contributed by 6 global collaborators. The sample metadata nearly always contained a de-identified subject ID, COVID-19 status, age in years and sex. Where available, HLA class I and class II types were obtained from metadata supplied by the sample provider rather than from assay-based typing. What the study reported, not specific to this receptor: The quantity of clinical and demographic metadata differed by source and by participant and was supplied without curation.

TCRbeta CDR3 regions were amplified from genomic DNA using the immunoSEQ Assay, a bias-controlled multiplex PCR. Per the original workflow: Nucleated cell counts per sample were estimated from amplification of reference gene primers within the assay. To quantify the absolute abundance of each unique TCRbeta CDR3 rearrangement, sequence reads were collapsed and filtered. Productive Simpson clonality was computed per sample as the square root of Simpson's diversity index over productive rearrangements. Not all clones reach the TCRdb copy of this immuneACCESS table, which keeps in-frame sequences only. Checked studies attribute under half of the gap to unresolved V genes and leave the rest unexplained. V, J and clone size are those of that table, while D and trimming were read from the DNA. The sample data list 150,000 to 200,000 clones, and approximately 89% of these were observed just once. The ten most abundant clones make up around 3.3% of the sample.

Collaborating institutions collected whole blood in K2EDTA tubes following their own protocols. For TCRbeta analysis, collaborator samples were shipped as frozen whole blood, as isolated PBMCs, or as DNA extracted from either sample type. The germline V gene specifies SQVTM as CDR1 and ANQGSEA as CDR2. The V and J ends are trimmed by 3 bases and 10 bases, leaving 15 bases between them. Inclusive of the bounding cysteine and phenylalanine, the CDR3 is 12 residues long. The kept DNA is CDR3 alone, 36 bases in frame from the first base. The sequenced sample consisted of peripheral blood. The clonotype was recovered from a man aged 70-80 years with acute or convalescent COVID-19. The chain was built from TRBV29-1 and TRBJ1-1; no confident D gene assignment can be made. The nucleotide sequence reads TGCAGCGTTGAGAAAGGATTTAGCGGAGCTTTCTTT. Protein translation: CSVEKGFSGAFF. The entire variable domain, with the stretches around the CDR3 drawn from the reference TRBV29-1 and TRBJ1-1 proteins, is SAVISQKPSRDICQRGTSLTIQCQVDSQVTMMFWYRQQPGQSLTLIATANQGSEATYESGFVIDKFPISRPNLTFSTLTVSNMSPEDSSIYLCSVEKGFSGAFFGQGTRLTVV.